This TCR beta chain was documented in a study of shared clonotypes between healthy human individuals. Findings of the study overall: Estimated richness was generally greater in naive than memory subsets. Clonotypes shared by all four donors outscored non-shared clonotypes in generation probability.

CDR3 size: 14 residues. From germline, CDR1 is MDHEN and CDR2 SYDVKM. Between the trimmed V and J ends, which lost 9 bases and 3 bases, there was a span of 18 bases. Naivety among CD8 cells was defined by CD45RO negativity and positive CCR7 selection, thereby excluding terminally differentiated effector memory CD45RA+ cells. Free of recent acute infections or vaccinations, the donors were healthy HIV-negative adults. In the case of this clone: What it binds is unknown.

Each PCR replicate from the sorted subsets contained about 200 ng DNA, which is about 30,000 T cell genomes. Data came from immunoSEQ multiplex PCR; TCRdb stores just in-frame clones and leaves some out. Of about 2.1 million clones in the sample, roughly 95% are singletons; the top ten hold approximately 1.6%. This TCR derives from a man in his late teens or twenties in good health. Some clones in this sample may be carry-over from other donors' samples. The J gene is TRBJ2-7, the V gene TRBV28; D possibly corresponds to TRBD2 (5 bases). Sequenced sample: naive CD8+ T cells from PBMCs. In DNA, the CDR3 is TGTGCCAGGAGGGATTCCTCAACGCGCTACGAGCAGTACTTC. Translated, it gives CARRDSSTRYEQYF.